This TCR beta chain was documented in a study of blood T cell repertoires in COVID-19. For the study at large: Samples taken during acute and convalescent COVID-19 were collected in the United States, Italy and Spain. PBMCs, B-cell-depleted T cells, or T cells provided the cDNA or gDNA that made up the material.

This CDR3 comprises 14 residues. Germline loops: CDR1 SGHRS, CDR2 YFSETQ. Unmatched junction bases numbered 2, after V lost 2 bases and J lost 3 bases. Original analysis: Quantification of nucleated cells was approximated via reference gene primer amplification. The method was immunoSEQ multiplex PCR; TCRdb's version includes in-frame clones alone and lacks a portion of them. V, J and clone size are taken as reported in that table, and D and trimming were inferred from the DNA itself. The profile shows approximately 180,000 clones, around 89% of them singletons. The V call is TRBV5-1, the J call TRBJ1-5; 7 bases fit TRBD1. This TCR came from a human donor in a cohort sampled during active COVID-19. Specimen: peripheral blood. The chain's CDR3 is CASSLGGLNQPQHF. Here the CDR3 DNA reads TGCGCCAGCAGCTTAGGGGGCCTCAATCAGCCCCAGCATTTT.